Shown below are 21 T cell receptor beta chains from a single sample sequenced in a study of blood T cell repertoires in COVID-19. Clones were read by immunoSEQ multiplex PCR, and TCRdb kept only the in-frame ones, dropping some. This table holds about 320,000 clones, 90% to 95% found once. Sequencing input: PBMCs or T cells enriched from blood (not recorded which). These TCRs come from a woman aged 30 to 39 who had been exposed to COVID-19.

This chain joins TRBV2 and TRBJ1-6; 10 bases agree with TRBD1. Germline V gene data show CDR1 as SNHLY and CDR2 as FYNNEI. The CDR3 runs to 14 residues. With V trimmed by 5 bases and J by 7 bases, 2 bases remained unmatched. CDR3 DNA: TGTGCCAGCAGTCCGGACAGGGGGAATTCACCCCTCCACTTT. Translating it yields CASSPDRGNSPLHF.

The chain has TRBV7-2 and TRBJ1-4, with D perhaps matching TRBD1 (6 bases). Germline V gene lookup returns CDR1 SGHTA and CDR2 FQGNSA. Trimming pared 2 bases from V and 4 bases from J, leaving 8 bases between. The CDR3 is 14 amino acids. The CDR3 nucleotides are TGTGCCAGCAGCTTACCGGGACATAATGAAAAACTGTTTTTT. It encodes CASSLPGHNEKLFF.

The chain joins TRBV5-1 to TRBJ2-2; the D is unclear. Trimming shortened V by 0 bases and J by 3 bases, and 6 bases separated the two germline ends. This CDR3 spans 14 amino acids. CDR1 is SGHRS and CDR2 is YFSETQ in the germline V gene. The CDR3 bases are TGCGCCAGCAGCTTGGGCGATTACACCGGGGAGCTGTTTTTT. Translated: CASSLGDYTGELFF.

The chain joins TRBV19 to TRBJ2-2; a possible D gene is TRBD1 (5 bases). Trimming cost V 10 bases and J 0 bases, with 15 bases left between them. The CDR3 sequence is 15 residues long. Per germline, CDR1 LNHDA and CDR2 SQIVND (reference sequence). CDR3 in DNA: TGTGCCACCGGCGTGGGGCGGTCGAACACCGGGGAGCTGTTTTTT. This sequence encodes CATGVGRSNTGELFF.

The V and J genes are TRBV7-9 and TRBJ2-2; 12 positions match TRBD1. Unmatched junction bases numbered 16, after V lost 4 bases and J lost 7 bases. The germline V gene encodes CDR1 SEHNR and CDR2 FQNEAQ (reference sequence). This CDR3 comprises 19 residues. The CDR3 sequence is CASSSETGTGGAQNGELFF. The CDR3 DNA is TGTGCCAGCAGCTCGGAAACCGGGACAGGGGGCGCTCAGAACGGGGAGCTGTTTTTT. Together with reference TRBV7-9 and TRBJ2-2, the CDR3 gives the full variable domain: DTGVSQNPRHKITKRGQNVTFRCDPISEHNRLYWYRQTLGQGPEFLTYFQNEAQLEKSRLLSDRFSAERPKGSFSTLEIQRTEQGDSAMYLCASSSETGTGGAQNGELFFGEGSRLTVL.

The CDR3 DNA is TGCAGTGCTAGTCGCGGGGGAACCACCACAGATACGCAGTATTTT. Its translation: CSASRGGTTTDTQYF. The genes are TRBV20-1 and TRBJ2-3; TRBD2 aligns across 7 bases. J lost 2 bases, V lost 3 bases, and 8 bases had no gene match. The CDR3 runs 15 residues. Germline loops: CDR1 DFQATT, CDR2 SNEGSKA (reference sequence).

The chain has TRBV7-2 and TRBJ1-2, with TRBD1 as a possible D gene (5 bases). The CDR3 spans 14 residues. The V gene lost 5 bases and the J gene lost 4 bases, with 14 bases spanning the gap. The germline CDR1 and CDR2 sequences are SGHTA and FQGNSA. CDR3 sequence reads: CASSPPGGIYGYTF. CDR3 bases: TGTGCCAGCAGCCCCCCGGGGGGGATCTATGGCTACACCTTC.

The chain combines TRBV27 with TRBJ1-2, with 8 positions matching TRBD1. Per the germline V gene, CDR1 is MNHEY and CDR2 is SMNVEV (reference sequence). The CDR3 is 16 amino acids. The V gene end was trimmed by 2 bases and the J gene end by 4 bases; junction bases not matched to a gene: 9. As DNA, the CDR3 is TGTGCCAGCAGTTTACGGACAGGGTCCTCTACCTATGGCTACACCTTC. It translates to CASSLRTGSSTYGYTF.

The rearrangement uses TRBV11-1 and TRBJ1-1; D is ambiguous. Trimming removed 3 bases from V and 3 bases from J, with 5 bases in between. CDR3 size: 12 residues. Per germline, CDR1 SGHAT and CDR2 FQDESV (reference sequence). Here the CDR3 reads CASSFADTEAFF. CDR3 sequence (DNA): TGTGCCAGCAGCTTCGCGGACACTGAAGCTTTCTTT.

The rearrangement joins TRBV19 to TRBJ1-5, with D unclear. Per the germline V gene, CDR1 is LNHDA and CDR2 is SQIVND (reference sequence). Trimming stripped 10 bases from V and 4 bases from J, with 20 bases between. The CDR3 consists of 15 residues. The CDR3 region has the DNA TGTGCCACCCGGTTCGGGGTTTTAAGTAATCAGCCCCAGCATTTT. Its protein product is CATRFGVLSNQPQHF.

This clone came up a few times. This chain links TRBV5-1 with TRBJ2-5; tentatively, D is TRBD2 (5 bases). The ends were cut back, 0 bases at V and 4 bases at J, with 10 bases in the middle. Germline CDR1 and CDR2: SGHRS and YFSETQ. The CDR3 length is 14 residues. The CDR3 protein is CASSLATRVETQYF. Here the CDR3 DNA reads TGCGCCAGCAGCTTGGCCACGAGGGTAGAGACCCAGTACTTC.

V gene TRBV7-2 combines with J gene TRBJ1-3; D not certain. The CDR3 has 13 amino acids. The germline V and J ends were trimmed by 5 bases and 2 bases, with 7 bases remaining between them. The germline CDR1 and CDR2 sequences are SGHTA and FQGNSA. The CDR3 is CASSALAGNTIYF. For the CDR3, the DNA is TGTGCCAGCAGCGCTCTAGCTGGAAACACCATATATTTT. Full variable domain (missing parts from reference TRBV7-2 and TRBJ1-3): GAGVSQSPSNKVTEKGKDVELRCDPISGHTALYWYRQSLGQGLEFLIYFQGNSAPDKSGLPSDRFSAERTGGSVSTLTIQRTQQEDSAVYLCASSALAGNTIYFGEGSWLTVV.

J is TRBJ2-1 and V is TRBV6-5, with unresolved D. Looked up from germline, CDR1 is MNHEY and CDR2 is SVGAGI. V was cut by 6 bases and J by 3 bases, with 15 bases left in between. CDR3 length: 15 residues. CDR3 sequence reads: CASSRPFGLYNEQFF. CDR3 DNA sequence: TGTGCCAGCAGCCGCCCATTTGGGCTCTACAATGAGCAGTTCTTC.

The chain joins TRBV19 to TRBJ1-2, with 11 bases aligning to TRBD1. Germline V gene data show CDR1 as LNHDA and CDR2 as SQIVND (reference sequence). V gave up 5 bases and J gave up 6 bases; unmatched junction bases: 11. CDR3 length equals 16 residues. CDR3 in amino acids: CASSWIWTGGQDGYTF. The CDR3 coding sequence is TGTGCCAGTAGTTGGATCTGGACAGGGGGCCAGGATGGCTACACCTTC.

The chain uses TRBV4-2 and TRBJ2-2; TRBD2 agrees at 11 bases. CDR1 is LGHNA, CDR2 YNFKEQ, per germline. This CDR3 is built from 18 residues. J was trimmed by 0 bases and V by 3 bases; bases with no gene match: 6. CDR3 region: CASSHRPSGGTNTGELFF. For the CDR3, the DNA is TGTGCCAGCAGCCACCGCCCTAGCGGGGGGACGAACACCGGGGAGCTGTTTTTT.

The V gene is TRBV5-6, the J gene TRBJ1-2; 7 bases align to TRBD1. The CDR3 loop spans 13 amino acids. V shed 5 bases and J 2 bases; nucleotides not matched to a gene: 3. The germline CDR1 and CDR2 sequences are SGHDT and YYEEEE. The CDR3 bases are TGTGCCAGCAGTTTACAGGGGAACTATGGCTACACCTTC. Translation: CASSLQGNYGYTF.

This rearrangement joins TRBV4-1 to TRBJ1-3; 7 bases line up with TRBD1. Germline assignment: CDR1 MGHRA and CDR2 YSYEKL. Unmatched junction bases numbered 11, after V lost 4 bases and J lost 2 bases. The length of the CDR3 is 17 residues. In nucleotides, the CDR3 is TGCGCCAGCAGCCTAGAACCGACAGGGAGTACTGGAAACACCATATATTTT. Encoded protein: CASSLEPTGSTGNTIYF.

V is TRBV4-1 and J is TRBJ1-2; tentatively, D is TRBD1 (6 bases). Germline CDR1 and CDR2: MGHRA and YSYEKL. This CDR3 region has 14 residues. V was shortened by 0 bases and J by 7 bases, with 12 bases between the two germline ends. The CDR3 DNA is TGCGCCAGCAGCCAAGATAGGGGGGGATCTGGCTACACCTTC. Its translation: CASSQDRGGSGYTF.

The chain recombines TRBV7-8 with TRBJ1-1, with TRBD1 matching 7 bases. The CDR3 is 14 amino acids. CDR1 and CDR2 from the germline V gene are SGHVS and FQNEAQ. Trimming removed 4 bases from V and 3 bases from J; junction bases left unmatched: 5. The CDR3 DNA sequence: TGTGCCAGCAGCTCTTGGGACAGCTACACTGAAGCTTTCTTT. It codes for CASSSWDSYTEAFF.

The chain employs TRBV4-2 and TRBJ1-4; possible D gene TRBD1, 6 bases. The CDR3 runs 16 residues. V was shortened by 4 bases and J by 0 bases, with 12 bases between the two germline ends. Germline lookup yields CDR1 LGHNA and CDR2 YNFKEQ. Here the CDR3 reads CASSRTGPTTNEKLFF. The CDR3 DNA is TGTGCCAGCAGCCGTACAGGGCCCACAACTAATGAAAAACTGTTTTTT.

The gene calls are TRBV7-6 and TRBJ1-1, with 10 bases fitting TRBD1. Per the germline V gene, CDR1 is SGHVS and CDR2 is FNYEAQ. The CDR3 sequence is 16 residues long. V gave up 5 bases and J gave up 4 bases; unmatched junction bases: 10. This CDR3 reads CASSPYPGTGVTEAFF. CDR3 DNA sequence: TGTGCCAGCAGCCCGTATCCCGGGACAGGGGTCACTGAAGCTTTCTTT.